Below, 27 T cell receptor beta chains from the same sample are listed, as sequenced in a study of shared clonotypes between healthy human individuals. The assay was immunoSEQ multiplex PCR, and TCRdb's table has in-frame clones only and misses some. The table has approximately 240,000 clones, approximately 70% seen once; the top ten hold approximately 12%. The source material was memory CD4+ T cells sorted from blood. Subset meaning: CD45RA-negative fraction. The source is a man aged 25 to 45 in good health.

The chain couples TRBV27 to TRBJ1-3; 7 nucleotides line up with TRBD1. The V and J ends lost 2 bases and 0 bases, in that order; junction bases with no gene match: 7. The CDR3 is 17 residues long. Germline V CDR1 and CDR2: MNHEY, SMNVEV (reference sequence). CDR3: CASSLRRGRSSGNTIYF. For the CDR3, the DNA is TGTGCCAGCAGTTTACGCAGGGGGAGGTCCTCTGGAAACACCATATATTTT.

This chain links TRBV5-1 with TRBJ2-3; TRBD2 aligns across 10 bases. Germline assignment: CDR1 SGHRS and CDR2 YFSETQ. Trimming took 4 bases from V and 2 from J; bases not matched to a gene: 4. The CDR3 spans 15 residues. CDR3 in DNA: TGCGCCAGCAGCGAGAGCGGGAGGGTCACAGATACGCAGTATTTT. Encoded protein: CASSESGRVTDTQYF.

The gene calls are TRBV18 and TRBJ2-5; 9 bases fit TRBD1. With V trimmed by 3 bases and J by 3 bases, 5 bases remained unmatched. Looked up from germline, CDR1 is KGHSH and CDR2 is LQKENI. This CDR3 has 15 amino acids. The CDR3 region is CASSPQGTGKETQYF. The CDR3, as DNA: TGTGCCAGCTCACCTCAGGGGACAGGGAAAGAGACCCAGTACTTC.

Written as DNA, the CDR3 is TGTGCCAGTAGTTCCACGGACAGTAGCAATCAGCCCCAGCATTTT. Its protein is CASSSTDSSNQPQHF. The genes are TRBV19 and TRBJ1-5; tentative D call: TRBD1 (6 bases). Germline CDR1 is LNHDA and CDR2 is SQIVND (reference sequence). The CDR3 extends over 15 amino acids. Deletions cut 5 bases from V and 0 bases from J, with 11 bases between.

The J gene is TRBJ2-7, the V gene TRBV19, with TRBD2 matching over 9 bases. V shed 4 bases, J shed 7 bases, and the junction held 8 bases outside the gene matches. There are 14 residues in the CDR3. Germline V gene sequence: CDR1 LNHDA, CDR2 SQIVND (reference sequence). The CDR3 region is CASSTGTSYREQYF. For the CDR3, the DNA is TGTGCCAGTAGTACTGGGACTAGCTATAGGGAGCAGTACTTC.

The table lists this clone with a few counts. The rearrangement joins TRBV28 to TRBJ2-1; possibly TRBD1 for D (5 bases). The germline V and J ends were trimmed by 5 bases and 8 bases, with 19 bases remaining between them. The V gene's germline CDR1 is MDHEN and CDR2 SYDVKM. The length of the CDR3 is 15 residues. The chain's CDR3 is CASSGQANRGDEQFF. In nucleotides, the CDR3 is TGTGCCAGCAGTGGACAAGCTAATAGGGGTGATGAGCAGTTCTTC.

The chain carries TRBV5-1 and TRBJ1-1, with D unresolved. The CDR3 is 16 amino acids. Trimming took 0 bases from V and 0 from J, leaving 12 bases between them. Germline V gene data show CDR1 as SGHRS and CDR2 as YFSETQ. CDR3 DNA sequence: TGCGCCAGCAGCTTGGCTATCGGTAGTATGAACACTGAAGCTTTCTTT. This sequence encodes CASSLAIGSMNTEAFF.

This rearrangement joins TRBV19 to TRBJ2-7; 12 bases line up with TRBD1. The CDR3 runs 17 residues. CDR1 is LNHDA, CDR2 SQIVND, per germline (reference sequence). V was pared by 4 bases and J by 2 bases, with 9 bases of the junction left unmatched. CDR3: CASSRNMGQGATYEQYF. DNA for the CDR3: TGTGCCAGTAGTAGGAATATGGGACAGGGGGCGACCTACGAGCAGTACTTC. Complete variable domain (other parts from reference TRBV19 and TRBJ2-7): DGGITQSPKYLFRKEGQNVTLSCEQNLNHDAMYWYRQDPGQGLRLIYYSQIVNDFQKGDIAEGYSVSREKKESFPLTVTSAQKNPTAFYLCASSRNMGQGATYEQYFGPGTRLTVT.

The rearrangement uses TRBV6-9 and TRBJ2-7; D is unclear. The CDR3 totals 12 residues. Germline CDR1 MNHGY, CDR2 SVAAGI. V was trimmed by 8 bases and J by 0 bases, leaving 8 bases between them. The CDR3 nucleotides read TGTGCCAGCCAAGGAAGCTCCTACGAGCAGTACTTC. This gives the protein CASQGSSYEQYF.

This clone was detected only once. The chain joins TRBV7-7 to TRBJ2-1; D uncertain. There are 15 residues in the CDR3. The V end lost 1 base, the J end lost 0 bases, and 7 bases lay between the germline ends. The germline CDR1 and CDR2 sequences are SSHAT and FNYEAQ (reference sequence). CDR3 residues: CASSLGPSSYNEQFF. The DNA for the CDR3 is TGTGCCAGCAGCTTAGGTCCGAGCTCCTACAATGAGCAGTTCTTC. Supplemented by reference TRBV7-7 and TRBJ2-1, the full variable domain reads GAGVSQSPRYKVTKRGQDVTLRCDPISSHATLYWYQQALGQGPEFLTYFNYEAQPDKSGLPSDRFSAERPEGSISTLTIQRTEQRDSAMYRCASSLGPSSYNEQFFGPGTRLTVL.

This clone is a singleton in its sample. The CDR3 DNA reads TGTGCCAGCAGCGTCCAACCGGGACAGGGGACTGAAGCTTTCTTT. Protein product: CASSVQPGQGTEAFF. The chain uses TRBV9 and TRBJ1-1; 10 bases are a match to TRBD1. CDR3 length: 15 amino acids. Per germline, CDR1 SGDLS and CDR2 YYNGEE. Trimming removed 2 bases from V and 5 bases from J; junction bases left unmatched: 6. The full variable domain, completed using reference TRBV9 and TRBJ1-1, is DSGVTQTPKHLITATGQRVTLRCSPRSGDLSVYWYQQSLDQGLQFLIQYYNGEERAKGNILERFSAQQFPDLHSELNLSSLELGDSALYFCASSVQPGQGTEAFFGQGTRLTVV.

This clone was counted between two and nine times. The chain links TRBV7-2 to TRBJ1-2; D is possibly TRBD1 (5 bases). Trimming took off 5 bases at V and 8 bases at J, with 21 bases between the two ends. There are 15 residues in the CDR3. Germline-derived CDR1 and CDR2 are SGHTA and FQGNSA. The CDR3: CASSTWGREERGYTF. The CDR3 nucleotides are TGTGCCAGCAGCACATGGGGACGGGAAGAGCGGGGCTACACCTTC.

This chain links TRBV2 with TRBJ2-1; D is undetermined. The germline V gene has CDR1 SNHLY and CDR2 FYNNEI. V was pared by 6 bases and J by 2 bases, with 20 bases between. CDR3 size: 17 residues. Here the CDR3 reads CASRDTQLKAAYNEQFF. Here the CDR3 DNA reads TGTGCCAGCAGAGACACCCAACTGAAGGCTGCCTACAATGAGCAGTTCTTC. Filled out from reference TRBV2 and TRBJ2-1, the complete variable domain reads EPEVTQTPSHQVTQMGQEVILRCVPISNHLYFYWYRQILGQKVEFLVSFYNNEISEKSEIFDDQFSVERPDGSNFTLKIRSTKLEDSAMYFCASRDTQLKAAYNEQFFGPGTRLTVL.

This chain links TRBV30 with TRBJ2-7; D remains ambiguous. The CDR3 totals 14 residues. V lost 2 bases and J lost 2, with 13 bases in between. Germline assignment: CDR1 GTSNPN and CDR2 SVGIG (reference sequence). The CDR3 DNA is TGTGCCTGGAGTTCAAGGACCCTTCCCTACGAGCAGTACTTC. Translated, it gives CAWSSRTLPYEQYF.

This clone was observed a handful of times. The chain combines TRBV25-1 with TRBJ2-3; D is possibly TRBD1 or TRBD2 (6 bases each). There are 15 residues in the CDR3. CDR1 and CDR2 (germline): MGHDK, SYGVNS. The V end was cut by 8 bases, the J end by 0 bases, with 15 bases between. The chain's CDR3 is CASWGRGDSTDTQYF. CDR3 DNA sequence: TGTGCCAGCTGGGGAAGGGGGGATAGCACAGATACGCAGTATTTT.

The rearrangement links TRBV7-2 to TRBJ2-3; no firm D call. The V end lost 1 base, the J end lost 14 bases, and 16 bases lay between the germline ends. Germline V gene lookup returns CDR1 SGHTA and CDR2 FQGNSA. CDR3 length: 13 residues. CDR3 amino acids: CASSLEDLLGWYF. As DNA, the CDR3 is TGTGCCAGCAGCTTAGAGGACCTCCTGGGGTGGTATTTT.

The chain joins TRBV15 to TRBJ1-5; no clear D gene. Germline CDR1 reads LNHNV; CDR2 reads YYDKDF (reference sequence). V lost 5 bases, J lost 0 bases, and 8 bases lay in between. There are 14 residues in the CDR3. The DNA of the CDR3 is TGTGCCACCAGCTCCCTGACTAGCAATCAGCCCCAGCATTTT. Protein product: CATSSLTSNQPQHF.

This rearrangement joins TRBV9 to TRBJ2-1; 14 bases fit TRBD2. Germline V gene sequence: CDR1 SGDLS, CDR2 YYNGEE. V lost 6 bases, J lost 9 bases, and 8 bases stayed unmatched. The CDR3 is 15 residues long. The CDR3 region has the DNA TGTGCCAGCACCACCGGGACTAGCGGGAGTGGTGAGCAGTTCTTC. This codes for CASTTGTSGSGEQFF.

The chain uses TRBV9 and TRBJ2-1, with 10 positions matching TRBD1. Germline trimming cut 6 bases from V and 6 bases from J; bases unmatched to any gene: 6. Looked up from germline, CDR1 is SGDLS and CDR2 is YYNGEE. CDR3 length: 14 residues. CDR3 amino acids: CASNRDRGPNEQFF. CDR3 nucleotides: TGTGCCAGCAATCGGGACAGGGGACCCAATGAGCAGTTCTTC.

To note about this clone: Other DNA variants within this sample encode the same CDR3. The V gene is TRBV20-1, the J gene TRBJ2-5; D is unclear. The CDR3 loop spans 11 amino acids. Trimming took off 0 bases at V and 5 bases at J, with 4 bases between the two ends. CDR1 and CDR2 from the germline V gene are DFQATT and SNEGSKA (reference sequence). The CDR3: CSARDRETQYF. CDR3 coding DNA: TGCAGTGCTAGAGATCGTGAGACCCAGTACTTC.

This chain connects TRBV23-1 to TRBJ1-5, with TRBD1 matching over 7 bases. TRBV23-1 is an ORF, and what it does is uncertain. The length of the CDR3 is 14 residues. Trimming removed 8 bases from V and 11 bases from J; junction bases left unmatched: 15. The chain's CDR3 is CASQSRQGIRTQHF. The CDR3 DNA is TGCGCCAGCCAGTCCAGACAGGGTATTCGTACCCAGCATTTT.

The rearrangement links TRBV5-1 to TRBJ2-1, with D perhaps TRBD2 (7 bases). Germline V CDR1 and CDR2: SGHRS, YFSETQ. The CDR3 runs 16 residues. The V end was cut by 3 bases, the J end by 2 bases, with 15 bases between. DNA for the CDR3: TGCGCCAGCAGCTGGGGGGCTAGCGGCCCCTACAATGAGCAGTTCTTC. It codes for CASSWGASGPYNEQFF.

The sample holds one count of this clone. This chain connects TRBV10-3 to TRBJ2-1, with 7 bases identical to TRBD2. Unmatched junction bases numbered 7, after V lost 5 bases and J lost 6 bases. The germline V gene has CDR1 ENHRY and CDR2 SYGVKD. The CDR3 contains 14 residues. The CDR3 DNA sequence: TGTGCCATCAGTCAGGGAGGGATCCCCAATGAGCAGTTCTTC. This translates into CAISQGGIPNEQFF.

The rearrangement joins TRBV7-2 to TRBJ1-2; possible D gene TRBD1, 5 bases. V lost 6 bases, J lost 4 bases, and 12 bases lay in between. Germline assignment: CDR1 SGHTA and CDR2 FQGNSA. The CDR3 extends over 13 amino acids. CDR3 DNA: TGTGCCAGCAGTCGTGGGGGGTCCTATGGCTACACCTTC. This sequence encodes CASSRGGSYGYTF.

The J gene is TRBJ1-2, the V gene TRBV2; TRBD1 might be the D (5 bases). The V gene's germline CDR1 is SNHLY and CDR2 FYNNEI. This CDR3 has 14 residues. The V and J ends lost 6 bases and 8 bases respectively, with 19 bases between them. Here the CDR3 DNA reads TGTGCCAGCAGCCCATCCGGGACGCCGGTGGGCTACACCTTC. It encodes CASSPSGTPVGYTF.

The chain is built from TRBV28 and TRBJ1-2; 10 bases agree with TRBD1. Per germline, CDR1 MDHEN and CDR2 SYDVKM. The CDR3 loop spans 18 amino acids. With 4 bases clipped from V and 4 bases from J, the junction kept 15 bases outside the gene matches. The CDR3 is CASSSTGTGDAISYGYTF. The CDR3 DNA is TGTGCCAGCAGTTCGACCGGGACAGGGGACGCTATTTCCTATGGCTACACCTTC.

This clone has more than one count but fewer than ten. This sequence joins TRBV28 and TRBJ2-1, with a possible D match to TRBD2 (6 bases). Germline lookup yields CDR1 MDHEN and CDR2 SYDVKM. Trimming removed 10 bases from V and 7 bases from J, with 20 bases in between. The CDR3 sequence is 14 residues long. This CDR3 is CATSAGSAMNEQFF. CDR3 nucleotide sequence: TGTGCCACGAGTGCGGGATCGGCAATGAATGAGCAGTTCTTC. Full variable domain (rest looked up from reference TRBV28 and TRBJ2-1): DVKVTQSSRYLVKRTGEKVFLECVQDMDHENMFWYRQDPGLGLRLIYFSYDVKMKEKGDIPEGYSVSREKKERFSLILESASTNQTSMYLCATSAGSAMNEQFFGPGTRLTVL.